This TCR beta chain was identified during a study of T cells in Graves' hyperthyroidism and ophthalmopathy. Study-wide findings and caveats: Peripheral blood also featured most of the thyroid clonotypes expanded above 0.001. In validation, the model predicted ophthalmopathy. These predictions came a median roughly 6.5 months before onset.

This clonotype was detected many times. Its antigen is undetermined. In germline, CDR1 is SGHTA, CDR2 FQGNSA. Trimming cost V 1 base and J 2 bases, with 9 bases left between them. This CDR3 has 15 amino acids. Using RNA transcripts as the source, TCR beta CDR3 regions were amplified. HTBI primers drove first-round RT-PCR of the TCR CDR3. TCRdb used MiXCR to reprocess the multiplex PCR reads, holding one entry per CDR3 protein. The table has approximately 600,000 distinct CDR3 sequences, approximately 15% seen once; the top ten hold around 7%. Extraction of PBMCs used about 9.2 ml of fresh peripheral blood.

The TCR comes from a young woman with Graves' ophthalmopathy. The J gene is TRBJ2-1, the V gene TRBV7-2; D unresolved. Sequenced input: blood. CDR3 loop: CASSLDRATYNEQFF. The DNA for the CDR3 is TGTGCCAGCAGCTTAGATAGAGCAACCTACAATGAGCAGTTCTTC.